Below are 11 T cell receptor beta chains sequenced from a single sample in a study of cytomegalovirus exposure and HLA in healthy donors. The PCR contained 60 Vbeta and 13 Jbeta primers. Data came from immunoSEQ multiplex PCR; TCRdb stores just in-frame clones and leaves some out. The sample table sets out roughly 80,000 clones. The sequencing sample was made of PBMCs. These TCRs come from a girl between 5 and 17 years old in good health and CMV-seropositive.

The V gene is TRBV7-9, the J gene TRBJ1-4; 10 positions agree with TRBD1. CDR3 size: 15 residues. Germline CDR1 and CDR2: SEHNR and FQNEAQ (reference sequence). V gave up 0 bases and J gave up 8 bases; unmatched junction bases: 3. Written as DNA, the CDR3 is TGTGCCAGCAGCTTAGCCGGGACAGGGGTGGAAAAACTGTTTTTT. Translating it yields CASSLAGTGVEKLFF.

V gene TRBV6-5 combines with J gene TRBJ2-3; TRBD2 agrees at 12 bases. The CDR3 has 16 amino acids. V shed 4 bases, J shed 4 bases, and the junction held 6 bases outside the gene matches. Looked up from germline, CDR1 is MNHEY and CDR2 is SVGAGI. The CDR3 loop is CASSSPSGGAADTQYF. For the CDR3, the DNA is TGTGCCAGCAGTTCCCCTAGCGGGGGGGCCGCAGATACGCAGTATTTT.

This chain joins TRBV28 and TRBJ2-5, with a tentative D call TRBD1 (6 bases). V lost 6 bases and J lost 5, with 22 bases in between. Germline V gene data show CDR1 as MDHEN and CDR2 as SYDVKM. The CDR3 totals 16 residues. The CDR3 spells CASRENDGQTWETQYF. The DNA of the CDR3 is TGTGCCAGCAGAGAGAACGATGGACAGACCTGGGAGACCCAGTACTTC.

The rearrangement links TRBV18 to TRBJ2-2; possible D gene TRBD1, 7 bases. V gave up 2 bases and J gave up 1 base, with 11 bases separating them. The CDR3 runs 16 residues. Germline V gene data show CDR1 as KGHSH and CDR2 as LQKENI. The CDR3 spells CASSPAGQRNTGELFF. CDR3 in DNA: TGTGCCAGCTCACCAGCGGGACAGCGGAACACCGGGGAGCTGTTTTTT.

This chain links TRBV6-5 with TRBJ1-6; D is ambiguous. The germline V gene has CDR1 MNHEY and CDR2 SVGAGI. CDR3 size: 13 residues. V was shortened by 6 bases and J by 8 bases, with 11 bases between the two germline ends. CDR3 loop: CASSQTLDSPLHF. CDR3 sequence (DNA): TGTGCCAGCAGCCAAACTCTAGATTCACCCCTCCACTTT.

V gene TRBV27 combines with J gene TRBJ1-4; D might be TRBD1 (5 bases). Germline loops: CDR1 MNHEY, CDR2 SMNVEV (reference sequence). V shed 3 bases and J shed 3 bases, with 8 bases lying between them. The CDR3 runs 14 residues. In DNA form, the CDR3 reads TGTGCCAGCAGTTTGATAGGGGCTAATGAAAAACTGTTTTTT. Translating gives CASSLIGANEKLFF.

The chain carries TRBV15 and TRBJ2-3; TRBD2 might be the D (6 bases). Trimming shortened V by 1 base and J by 0 bases, and 8 bases separated the two germline ends. Germline CDR1 reads LNHNV; CDR2 reads YYDKDF (reference sequence). This CDR3 contains 15 residues. The CDR3 DNA reads as TGTGCCACCAGCAGAGTGGGGACTAGCACAGATACGCAGTATTTT. It yields the protein CATSRVGTSTDTQYF.

The chain links TRBV6-1 to TRBJ1-1; D gene uncertain. This CDR3 region has 14 residues. V dropped 6 bases and J dropped 5 bases, with 16 bases sitting between them. Germline CDR1 is MNHNS and CDR2 is SASEGT. The CDR3, as DNA: TGTGCCAGCAGAGGGAGCGGACCATTTACTGAAGCTTTCTTT. It yields the protein CASRGSGPFTEAFF.

The chain joins TRBV28 to TRBJ1-5, with D hard to call. This CDR3 has 13 amino acids. Germline values: CDR1 MDHEN, CDR2 SYDVKM. Trimming took off 5 bases at V and 1 base at J, with 6 bases between the two ends. The CDR3: CASSPRSNQPQHF. The CDR3 nucleotides are TGTGCCAGCAGTCCGCGAAGCAATCAGCCCCAGCATTTT.

The chain combines TRBV6-1 with TRBJ1-2; 7 positions agree with TRBD1. The CDR3 totals 15 residues. The J segment lost 2 bases and the V segment lost 0 bases, leaving 3 bases of the junction unmatched. Germline V gives CDR1 MNHNS, CDR2 SASEGT. CDR3 in DNA: TGTGCCAGCAGTGAAGCCGGGACAGCCAACTATGGCTACACCTTC. The encoded protein is CASSEAGTANYGYTF.

V gene TRBV2 combines with J gene TRBJ1-2; D remains ambiguous. There are 13 residues in the CDR3. Germline CDR1 is SNHLY and CDR2 is FYNNEI. Trimming took off 4 bases at V and 8 bases at J, with 14 bases between the two ends. The chain's CDR3 is CASSGEGSGGYTF. The CDR3 DNA sequence: TGTGCCAGCAGTGGCGAGGGATCCGGGGGCTACACCTTC.